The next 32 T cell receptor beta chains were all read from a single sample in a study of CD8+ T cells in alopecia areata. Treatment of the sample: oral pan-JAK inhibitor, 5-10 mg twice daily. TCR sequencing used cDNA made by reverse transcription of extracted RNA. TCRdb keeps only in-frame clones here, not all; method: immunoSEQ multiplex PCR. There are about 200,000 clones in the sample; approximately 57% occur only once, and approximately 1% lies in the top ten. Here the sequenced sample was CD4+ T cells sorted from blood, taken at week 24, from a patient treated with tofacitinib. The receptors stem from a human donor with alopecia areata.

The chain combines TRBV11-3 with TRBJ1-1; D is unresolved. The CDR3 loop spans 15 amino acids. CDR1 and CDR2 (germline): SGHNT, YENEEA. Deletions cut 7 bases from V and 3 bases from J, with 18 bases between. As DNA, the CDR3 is TGTGCCAGCAAGCCCGGCGGTTCATGGGACACTGAAGCTTTCTTT. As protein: CASKPGGSWDTEAFF.

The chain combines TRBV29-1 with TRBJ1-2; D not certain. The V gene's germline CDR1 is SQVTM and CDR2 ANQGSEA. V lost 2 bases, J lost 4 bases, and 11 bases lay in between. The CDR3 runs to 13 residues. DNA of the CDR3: TGCAGCGTTGAACAAGGCGGCGGCTATGGCTACACCTTC. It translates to CSVEQGGGYGYTF.

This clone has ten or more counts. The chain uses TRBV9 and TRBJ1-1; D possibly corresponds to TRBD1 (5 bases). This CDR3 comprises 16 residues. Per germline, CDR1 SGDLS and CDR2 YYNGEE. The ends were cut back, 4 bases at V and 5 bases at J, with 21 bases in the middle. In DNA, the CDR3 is TGTGCCAGCAGCCCACTAGACAGCTACCCGGGGACTGAAGCTTTCTTT. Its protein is CASSPLDSYPGTEAFF.

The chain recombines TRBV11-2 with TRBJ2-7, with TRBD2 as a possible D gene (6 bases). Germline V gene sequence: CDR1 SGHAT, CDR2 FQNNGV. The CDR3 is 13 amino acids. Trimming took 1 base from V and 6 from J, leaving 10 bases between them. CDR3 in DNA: TGTGCCAGCAGCTTAGTAAGGGGAGGCGAGCAGTACTTC. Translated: CASSLVRGGEQYF.

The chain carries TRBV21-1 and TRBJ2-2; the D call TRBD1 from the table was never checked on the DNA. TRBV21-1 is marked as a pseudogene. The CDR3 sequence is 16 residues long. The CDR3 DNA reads TGTGCCAGCAGCAAAGACGGACAGGTGAACACCGGGGAGCTGTTTTTT. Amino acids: CASSKDGQVNTGELFF.

DNA of the CDR3: TGTGCCAGCAGTCAGTCGGGTACGCAGTATTTT. It translates to CASSQSGTQYF. The gene calls are TRBV25-1 and TRBJ2-3; no definite D call. Germline V gives CDR1 MGHDK, CDR2 SYGVNS. This CDR3 has 11 residues. The V and J ends lost 5 bases and 8 bases respectively, with 8 bases between them.

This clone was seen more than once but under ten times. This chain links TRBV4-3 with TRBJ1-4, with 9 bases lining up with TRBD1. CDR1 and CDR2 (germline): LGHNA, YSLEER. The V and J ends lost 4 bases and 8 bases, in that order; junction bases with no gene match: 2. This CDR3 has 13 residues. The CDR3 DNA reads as TGCGCCAGCAGCCGGACAGGGGCGGAAAAACTGTTTTTT. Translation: CASSRTGAEKLFF.

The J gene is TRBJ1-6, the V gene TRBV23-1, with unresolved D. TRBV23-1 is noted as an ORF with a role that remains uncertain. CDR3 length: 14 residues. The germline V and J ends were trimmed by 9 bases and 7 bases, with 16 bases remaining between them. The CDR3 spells CARVVGTGNSPLHF. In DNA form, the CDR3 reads TGCGCCAGGGTAGTGGGTACGGGAAATTCACCCCTCCACTTT.

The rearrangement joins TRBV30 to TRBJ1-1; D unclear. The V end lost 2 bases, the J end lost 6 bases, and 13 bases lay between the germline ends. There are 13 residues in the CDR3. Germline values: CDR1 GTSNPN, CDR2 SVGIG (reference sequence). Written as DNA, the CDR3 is TGTGCCTGGAGTCACCGTGGGGAGGCTGAAGCTTTCTTT. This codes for CAWSHRGEAEAFF.

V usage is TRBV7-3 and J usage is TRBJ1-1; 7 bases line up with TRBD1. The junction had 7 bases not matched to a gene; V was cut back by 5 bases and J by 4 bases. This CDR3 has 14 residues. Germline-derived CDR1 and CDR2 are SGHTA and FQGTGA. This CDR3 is CASSRDRASTEAFF. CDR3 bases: TGTGCCAGCAGCCGTGACAGGGCGAGCACTGAAGCTTTCTTT.

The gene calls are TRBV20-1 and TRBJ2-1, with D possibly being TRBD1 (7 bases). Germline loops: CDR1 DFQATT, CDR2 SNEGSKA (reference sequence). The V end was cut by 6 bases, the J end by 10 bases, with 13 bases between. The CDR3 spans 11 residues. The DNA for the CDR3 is TGCAGTGCCACCAGGGGGGCGGAGCAGTTCTTC. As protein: CSATRGAEQFF.

The CDR3 nucleotides are TGCAGCGTTGATTGGGCAGGACAGGGGGTTTATGGCTACACCTTC. It is translated as CSVDWAGQGVYGYTF. The chain couples TRBV29-1 to TRBJ1-2, with 10 bases fitting TRBD1. CDR3 size: 15 residues. Per germline, CDR1 SQVTM and CDR2 ANQGSEA. J gave up 5 bases and V 3 bases, and 9 bases lay outside the gene matches.

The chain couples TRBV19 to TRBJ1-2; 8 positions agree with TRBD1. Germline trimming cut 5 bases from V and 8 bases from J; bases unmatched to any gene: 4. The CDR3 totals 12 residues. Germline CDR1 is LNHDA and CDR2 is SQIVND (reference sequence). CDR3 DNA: TGTGCCAGTAGTGTACAGGGGGGAGGCTACACCTTC. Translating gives CASSVQGGGYTF.

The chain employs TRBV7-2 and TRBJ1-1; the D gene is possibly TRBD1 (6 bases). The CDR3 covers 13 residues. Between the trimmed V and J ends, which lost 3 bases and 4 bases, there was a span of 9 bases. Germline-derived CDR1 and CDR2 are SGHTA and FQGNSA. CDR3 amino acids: CASSLGGPTEAFF. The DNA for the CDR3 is TGTGCCAGCAGCTTGGGGGGGCCCACTGAAGCTTTCTTT.

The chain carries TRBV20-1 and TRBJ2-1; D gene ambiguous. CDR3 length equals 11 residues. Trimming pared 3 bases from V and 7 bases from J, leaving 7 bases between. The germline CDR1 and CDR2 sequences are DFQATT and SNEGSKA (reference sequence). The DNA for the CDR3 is TGCAGTGCTAGTTGGAGAAATGAGCAGTTCTTC. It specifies CSASWRNEQFF.

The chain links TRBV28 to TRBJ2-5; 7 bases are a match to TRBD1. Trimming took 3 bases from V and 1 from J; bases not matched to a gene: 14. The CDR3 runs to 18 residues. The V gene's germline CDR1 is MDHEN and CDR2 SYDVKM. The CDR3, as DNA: TGTGCCAGCAGTTTTCCCAAGACCGGGACAGCTGCCCAAGAGACCCAGTACTTC. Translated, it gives CASSFPKTGTAAQETQYF.

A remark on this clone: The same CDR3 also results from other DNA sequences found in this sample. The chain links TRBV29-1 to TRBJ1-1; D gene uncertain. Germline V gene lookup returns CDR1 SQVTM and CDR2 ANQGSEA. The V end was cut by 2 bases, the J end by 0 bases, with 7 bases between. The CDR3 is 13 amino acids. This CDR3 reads CSVERSMNTEAFF. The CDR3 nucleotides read TGCAGCGTTGAACGTAGCATGAACACTGAAGCTTTCTTT.

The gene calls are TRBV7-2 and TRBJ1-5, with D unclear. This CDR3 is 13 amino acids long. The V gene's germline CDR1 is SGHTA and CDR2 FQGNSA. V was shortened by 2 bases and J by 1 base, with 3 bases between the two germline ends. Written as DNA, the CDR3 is TGTGCCAGCAGCTTACTCAGCAATCAGCCCCAGCATTTT. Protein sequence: CASSLLSNQPQHF. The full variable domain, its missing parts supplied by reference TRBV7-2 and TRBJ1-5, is GAGVSQSPSNKVTEKGKDVELRCDPISGHTALYWYRQSLGQGLEFLIYFQGNSAPDKSGLPSDRFSAERTGGSVSTLTIQRTQQEDSAVYLCASSLLSNQPQHFGDGTRLSIL.

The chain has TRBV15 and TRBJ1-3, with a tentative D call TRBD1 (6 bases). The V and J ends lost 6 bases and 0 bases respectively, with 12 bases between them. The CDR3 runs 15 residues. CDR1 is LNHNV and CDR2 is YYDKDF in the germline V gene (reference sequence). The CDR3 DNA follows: TGTGCCACCAGTCTCGACAGGATCTCTGGAAACACCATATATTTT. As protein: CATSLDRISGNTIYF.

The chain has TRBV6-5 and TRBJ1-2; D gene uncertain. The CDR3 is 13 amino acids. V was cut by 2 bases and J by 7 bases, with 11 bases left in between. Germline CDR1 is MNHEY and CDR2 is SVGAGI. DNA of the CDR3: TGTGCCAGCAGTTACGGGAACTTTGGTGGCTACACCTTC. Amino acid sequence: CASSYGNFGGYTF.

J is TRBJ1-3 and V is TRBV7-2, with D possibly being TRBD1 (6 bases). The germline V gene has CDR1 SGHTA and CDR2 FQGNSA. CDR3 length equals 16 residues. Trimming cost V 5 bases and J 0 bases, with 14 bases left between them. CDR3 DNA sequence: TGTGCCAGCAGCCCCAACAGGGCTATCTCTGGAAACACCATATATTTT. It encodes CASSPNRAISGNTIYF.

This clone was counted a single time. The CDR3: CASCPYRAYGYTF. CDR3 DNA: TGTGCCAGCTGCCCCTACAGGGCCTATGGCTACACCTTC. The J gene is TRBJ1-2, the V gene TRBV14; D possibly corresponds to TRBD1 (6 bases). Germline CDR1 is SGHDN and CDR2 is FVKESK. CDR3 length: 13 residues. Trimming pared 8 bases from V and 4 bases from J, leaving 14 bases between.

The chain's CDR3 is CASSPTGSTNEKLFF. The CDR3, as DNA: TGCGCCAGCAGCCCGACAGGGTCAACTAATGAAAAACTGTTTTTT. The chain links TRBV4-3 to TRBJ1-4, with TRBD1 matching over 7 bases. This CDR3 has 15 amino acids. Germline values: CDR1 LGHNA, CDR2 YSLEER. V was pared by 4 bases and J by 0 bases, with 2 bases of the junction left unmatched.

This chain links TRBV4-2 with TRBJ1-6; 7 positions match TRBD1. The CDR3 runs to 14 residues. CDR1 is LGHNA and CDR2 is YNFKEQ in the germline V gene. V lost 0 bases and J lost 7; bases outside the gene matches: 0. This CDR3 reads CASSQEDRNSPLHF. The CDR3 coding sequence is TGTGCCAGCAGCCAAGAGGACAGGAATTCACCCCTCCACTTT.

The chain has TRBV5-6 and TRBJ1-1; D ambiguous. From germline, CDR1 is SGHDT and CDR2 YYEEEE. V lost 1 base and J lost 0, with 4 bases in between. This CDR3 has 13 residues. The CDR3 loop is CASSLSLNTEAFF. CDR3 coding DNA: TGTGCCAGCAGCTTGTCGTTGAACACTGAAGCTTTCTTT.

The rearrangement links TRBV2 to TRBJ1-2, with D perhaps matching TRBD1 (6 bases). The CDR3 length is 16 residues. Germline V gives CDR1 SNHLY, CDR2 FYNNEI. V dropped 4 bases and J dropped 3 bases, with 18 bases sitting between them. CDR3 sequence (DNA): TGTGCCAGCAGTGCACAGGGAACGACAACTGACTATGGCTACACCTTC. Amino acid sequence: CASSAQGTTTDYGYTF.

Here the CDR3 reads CASSTAGGSGANVLTF. CDR3 bases: TGCGCCAGCAGCACGGCAGGGGGCTCTGGGGCCAACGTCCTGACTTTC. The chain couples TRBV5-1 to TRBJ2-6; 7 bases match TRBD1. V shed 4 bases, J shed 0 bases, and the junction held 4 bases outside the gene matches. This CDR3 region has 16 residues. Germline V gives CDR1 SGHRS, CDR2 YFSETQ.

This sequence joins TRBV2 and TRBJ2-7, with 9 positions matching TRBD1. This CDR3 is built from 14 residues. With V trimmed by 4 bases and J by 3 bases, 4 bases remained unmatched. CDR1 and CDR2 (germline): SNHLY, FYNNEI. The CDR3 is CASSGGTGIYEQYF. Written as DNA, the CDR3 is TGTGCCAGCAGTGGGGGGACAGGGATCTACGAGCAGTACTTC.

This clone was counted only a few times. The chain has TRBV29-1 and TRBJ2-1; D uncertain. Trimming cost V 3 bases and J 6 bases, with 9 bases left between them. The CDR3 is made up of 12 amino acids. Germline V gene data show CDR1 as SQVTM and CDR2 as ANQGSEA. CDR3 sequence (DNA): TGCAGCGTTGATGGGAAGATCAATGAGCAGTTCTTC. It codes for CSVDGKINEQFF.

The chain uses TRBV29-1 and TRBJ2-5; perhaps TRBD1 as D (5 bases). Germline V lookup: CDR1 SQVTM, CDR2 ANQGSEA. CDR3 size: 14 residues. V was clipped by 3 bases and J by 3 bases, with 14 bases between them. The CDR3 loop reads CSVDSGRFEETQYF. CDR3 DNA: TGCAGCGTTGATTCAGGGCGGTTCGAAGAGACCCAGTACTTC.

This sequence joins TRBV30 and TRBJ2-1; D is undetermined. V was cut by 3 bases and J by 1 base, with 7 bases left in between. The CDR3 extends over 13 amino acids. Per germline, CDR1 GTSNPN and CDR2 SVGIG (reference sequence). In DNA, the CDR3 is TGTGCCTGGAGCCTCGGTTCCTACAATGAGCAGTTCTTC. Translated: CAWSLGSYNEQFF.

The CDR3 DNA follows: TGTGCCAGCAGTGACAGAGGGCGGGGCTTGAACACCGGGGAGCTGTTTTTT. Its protein is CASSDRGRGLNTGELFF. The rearrangement joins TRBV25-1 to TRBJ2-2; the D gene is possibly TRBD2 (6 bases). CDR3 size: 17 residues. The ends were cut back, 3 bases at V and 1 base at J, with 15 bases in the middle. The V gene's germline CDR1 is MGHDK and CDR2 SYGVNS.